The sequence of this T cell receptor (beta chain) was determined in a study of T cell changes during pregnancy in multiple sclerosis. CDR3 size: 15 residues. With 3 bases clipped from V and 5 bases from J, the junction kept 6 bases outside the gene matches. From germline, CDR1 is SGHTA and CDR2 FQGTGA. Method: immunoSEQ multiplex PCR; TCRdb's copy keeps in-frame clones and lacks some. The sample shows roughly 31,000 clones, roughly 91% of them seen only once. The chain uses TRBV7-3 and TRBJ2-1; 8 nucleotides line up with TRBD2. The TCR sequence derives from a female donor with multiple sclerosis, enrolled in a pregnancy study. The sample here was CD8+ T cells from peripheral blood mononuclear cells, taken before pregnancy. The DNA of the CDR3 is TGTGCCAGCAGCTTCAACTCGGGGGGGCACAATGAGCAGTTCTTC. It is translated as CASSFNSGGHNEQFF.